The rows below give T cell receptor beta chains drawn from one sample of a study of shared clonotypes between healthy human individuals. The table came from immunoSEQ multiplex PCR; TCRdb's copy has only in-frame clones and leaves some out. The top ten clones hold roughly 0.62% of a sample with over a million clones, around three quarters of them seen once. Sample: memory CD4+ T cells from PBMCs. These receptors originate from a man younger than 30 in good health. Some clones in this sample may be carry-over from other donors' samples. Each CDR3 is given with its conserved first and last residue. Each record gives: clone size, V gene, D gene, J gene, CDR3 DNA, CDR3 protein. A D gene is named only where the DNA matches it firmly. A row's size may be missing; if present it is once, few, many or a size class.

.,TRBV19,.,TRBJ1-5,TGTGCCAGTAGTATTAGGGGTAGGGATCAGCCCCAGCATTTT,CASSIRGRDQPQHF
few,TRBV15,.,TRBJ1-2,TGTGCCACCAGCAGCTATGGGGGCTACACCTTC,CATSSYGGYTF
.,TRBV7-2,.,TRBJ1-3,TGTGCCAGCAGCCCAGACAGGTCTGGAAACACCATATATTTT,CASSPDRSGNTIYF
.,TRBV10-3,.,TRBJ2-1,TGTGCCATCAGTGAGTCGACTGTGGGGAAAAGCTCCTACAATGAGCAGTTCTTC,CAISESTVGKSSYNEQFF
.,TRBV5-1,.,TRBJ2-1,TGCGCCAGCAGCTTGGGAGGACGTTCCTACAATGAGCAGTTCTTC,CASSLGGRSYNEQFF
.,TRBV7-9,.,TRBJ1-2,TGTGCCAGCAGCTTCGAGGGCCACGGCTACACCTTC,CASSFEGHGYTF
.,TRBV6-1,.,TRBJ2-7,TGTGCCAGCAGTAGGATAACCTACGAGCAGTACTTC,CASSRITYEQYF
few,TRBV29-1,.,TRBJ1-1,TGCAGCGTCTCAGCGGGCGGGAACACTGAAGCTTTCTTT,CSVSAGGNTEAFF
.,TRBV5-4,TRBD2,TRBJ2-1,TGTGCCAGCAGCTTGGACGTGGGAGGGTCCTACAATGAGCAGTTCTTC,CASSLDVGGSYNEQFF
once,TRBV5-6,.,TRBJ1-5,TGTGCCAGCAGCTTGTCCCCCAATCAGCCCCAGCATTTT,CASSLSPNQPQHF
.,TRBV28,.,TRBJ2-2,TGTGCCAGCAGTCTACGGACAGGAGGGGCTGGGGAGCTGTTTTTT,CASSLRTGGAGELFF
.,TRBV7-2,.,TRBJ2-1,TGTGCCAGCAGCTCACGAAAACAGGGTAGGGATGAGCAGTTCTTC,CASSSRKQGRDEQFF
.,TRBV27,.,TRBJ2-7,TGTGCCAGCAGTTTAGGGCGGGCCGGAGGGGGGAACGAGCAGTACTTC,CASSLGRAGGGNEQYF
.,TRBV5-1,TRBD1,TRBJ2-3,TGCGCCAGCAGCAAAAGATACAGGGGAGATACGCAGTATTTT,CASSKRYRGDTQYF
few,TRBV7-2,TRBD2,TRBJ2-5,TGTGCCAGCAGCTTAGCGCTGTTAGCGGGTGTGCAGACCCAGTACTTC,CASSLALLAGVQTQYF
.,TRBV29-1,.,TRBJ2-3,TGCAGCACAGACACCGGAGGGGGTACGCAGTATTTT,CSTDTGGGTQYF
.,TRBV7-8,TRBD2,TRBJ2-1,TGTGCCAGCAGCTCCCGGGCGGGAGCGGATGAGCAGTTCTTC,CASSSRAGADEQFF
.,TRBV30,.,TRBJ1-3,TGTGCCTGGAGTATGGTCTCCTCTGGAAACACCATATATTTT,CAWSMVSSGNTIYF
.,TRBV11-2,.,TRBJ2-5,TGTGCCAGCAGCCCCATCCCCCGTGGCTACCAAGAGACCCAGTACTTC,CASSPIPRGYQETQYF
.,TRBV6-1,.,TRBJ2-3,TGTGCCAGCATGGCTAGCGGCACAGATACGCAGTATTTT,CASMASGTDTQYF
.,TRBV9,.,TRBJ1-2,TGTGCCAGCAGCGCCCGTCGAGAGGCGTCGGGCTACACCTTC,CASSARREASGYTF
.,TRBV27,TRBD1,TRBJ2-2,TGTGCCAGCAGTTTACAGGGACAGGGTGGGGGCCGCGGGGAGCTGTTTTTT,CASSLQGQGGGRGELFF
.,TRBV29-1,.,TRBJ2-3,TGCAGCGTTGAAACTAGTACCACAGATACGCAGTATTTT,CSVETSTTDTQYF
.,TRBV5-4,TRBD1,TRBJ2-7,TGTGCCAGCAGCTTGGGGGACAGAAGTTTTCTCAACGAGCAGTACTTC,CASSLGDRSFLNEQYF
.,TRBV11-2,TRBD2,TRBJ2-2,TGTGCCAGCAGCTTGGCTAGCGGCGCCGGGGAGCTGTTTTTT,CASSLASGAGELFF
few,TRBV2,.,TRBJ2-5,TGTGCCAGCGGACGACAGGTCCAAGAGACCCAGTACTTC,CASGRQVQETQYF
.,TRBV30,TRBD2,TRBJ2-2,TGTGCCTGGAGCTCGCGGGGGGATCTGTTTTTT,CAWSSRGDLFF
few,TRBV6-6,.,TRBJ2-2,TGTGCCAGCGGGTCAACCAGGGCGCAGGGTAGCGGGGAGCTGTTTTTT,CASGSTRAQGSGELFF
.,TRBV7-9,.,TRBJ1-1,TGTGCCAGCAGCTTAGATGGCAGGGGAAACACTGAAGCTTTCTTT,CASSLDGRGNTEAFF
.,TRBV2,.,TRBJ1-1,TGTGCCAGCAGTGTAAATGCTGAAGCTTTCTTT,CASSVNAEAFF
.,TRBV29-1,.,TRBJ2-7,TGCAGCGTATCAGGAGGTCGGGTTGTGGAGCAGTACTTC,CSVSGGRVVEQYF
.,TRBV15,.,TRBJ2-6,TGTGCCACCAGCAGAGCTACAGGGGCCAACGTCCTGACTTTC,CATSRATGANVLTF
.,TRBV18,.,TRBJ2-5,TGTGCCAGCTCAGGTACAGACCAAGAGACCCAGTACTTC,CASSGTDQETQYF
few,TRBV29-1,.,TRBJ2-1,TGCAGCGTCAAAGGGGTCGGGGAGCCCCAGTTCTTC,CSVKGVGEPQFF
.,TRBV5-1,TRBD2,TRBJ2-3,TGCGCCAGCAGCTTGGGGGACTACCGCACAGATACGCAGTATTTT,CASSLGDYRTDTQYF
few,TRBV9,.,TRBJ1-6,TGTGCCAGCAGCGTAGAGGGAGAGGGTGCCCTCCACTTT,CASSVEGEGALHF
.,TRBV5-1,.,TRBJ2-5,TGCGCCAGCAGCTTGTTGGCGCAGGGGCAAGAGACCCAGTACTTC,CASSLLAQGQETQYF
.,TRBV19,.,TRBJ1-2,TGTGCCAGTAGTATGGAGCCCTATGGCTACACCTTC,CASSMEPYGYTF
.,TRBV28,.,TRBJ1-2,TGTGCCAGCAGTTTAAACAGGGACTATGGCTACATCTTC,CASSLNRDYGYIF
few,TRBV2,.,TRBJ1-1,TGTGCCAGCAGAAATGGGGGGAGAGGAACTGAAGCTTTCTTT,CASRNGGRGTEAFF
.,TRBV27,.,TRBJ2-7,TGTGCCAGCAGCCCCACCCCGACAGCGTTC,CASSPTPTAF
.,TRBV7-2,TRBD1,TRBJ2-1,TGTGCCAGCAGCCGGGACAGGCACAATGAGCAGTTCTTC,CASSRDRHNEQFF
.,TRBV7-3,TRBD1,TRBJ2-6,TGTGCCAGCAGTCCGGACAGGGCGCGAGGTGGGACCGTCCTGACTTTC,CASSPDRARGGTVLTF
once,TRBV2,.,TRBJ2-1,TGTGCCAGCTGGGGCGGAGTGGGATTGGGGGCTGAGCAGTTCTTC,CASWGGVGLGAEQFF
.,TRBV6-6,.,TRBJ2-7,TGTGCCAGCAGTTACACGCAGTCCTACGAGCAGTACTTC,CASSYTQSYEQYF